These T cell receptor beta chains were read from a single sample in a study of regulatory T cells in long-lasting Graves disease. MiXCR was run by TCRdb on the multiplex PCR reads, yielding one entry per CDR3 protein. The repertoire holds about 540,000 distinct CDR3 sequences, with 13% as singletons. This sample was shared with a second study, whose subject was T cells in Graves' hyperthyroidism and ophthalmopathy.

The sample in question was peripheral blood mononuclear cells (PBMCs), obtained at new diagnosis, from a patient treated with antithyroid drugs. These receptors all stem from a man aged 25 to 40 with Graves disease. Each CDR3 is given without its conserved first and last residue. The order of the fields is CDR3 protein, V gene, J gene.

CDR3: ASSFGKGDPNEKLF
V: TRBV12-3/TRBV12-4
J: TRBJ1-4

CDR3: ASSVARDGHQETQY
V: TRBV9
J: TRBJ2-5

CDR3: ASVPEALTGELF
V: TRBV2
J: TRBJ2-2

CDR3: ASSPPTGPYEQY
V: TRBV7-9
J: TRBJ2-7

CDR3: ASSLLPLSRQVQGELF
V: TRBV27
J: TRBJ2-2

CDR3: ASSRMAGGMEQY
V: TRBV28
J: TRBJ2-7

CDR3: ASSQPDRVGSGANVLT
V: TRBV4-1
J: TRBJ2-6

CDR3: ATEGGAGLYSNQPQH
V: TRBV6-1
J: TRBJ1-5

CDR3: ASSLERGRNSPLH
V: TRBV5-6
J: TRBJ1-6

CDR3: ASSQSARGQF
V: TRBV7-2
J: TRBJ2-1

CDR3: ASRPRRGPYEQY
V: TRBV6-1
J: TRBJ2-7

CDR3: ASNWGEYQPQH
V: TRBV2
J: TRBJ1-5

CDR3: ASKIGRLSYNEQF
V: TRBV6-1
J: TRBJ2-1

CDR3: ASLLTSGPNTGELF
V: TRBV19
J: TRBJ2-2